The 25 T cell receptor beta chains reported below all come from one sample, sequenced in a study of CD8 T cells in ankylosing spondylitis. Study-wide points: A TCR beta motif made of about 8 highly homologous variants seemed typical of ankylosing spondylitis blood.

TCRdb reanalysed the 5' RACE reads using MiXCR and keeps one entry per CDR3 protein. The table includes roughly 470,000 distinct CDR3 sequences, about 25% detected once. These receptors' targets are unknown. The sequenced sample was blood, either unsorted or a sorted T cell fraction (not recorded which). These receptors came from a male donor with ankylosing spondylitis.

The chain is built from TRBV20-1 and TRBJ2-5; D remains unclear. The CDR3 covers 13 residues. Per the germline V gene, CDR1 is DFQATT and CDR2 is SNEGSKA (reference sequence). V gave up 1 base and J gave up 6 bases, with 12 bases separating them. CDR3 sequence (DNA): TGCAGTGCTAGAGTAGCCGGTGGGAAGACCCAGTACTTC. As protein: CSARVAGGKTQYF.

This chain uses TRBV20-1 with TRBJ1-6, with TRBD1 matching 8 bases. V was pared by 4 bases and J by 4 bases, with 6 bases of the junction left unmatched. The CDR3 is 15 residues long. Germline V lookup: CDR1 DFQATT, CDR2 SNEGSKA (reference sequence). CDR3 nucleotide sequence: TGCAGTGCTACCTCGGACAGGGTTTATAATTCACCCCTCCACTTT. It codes for CSATSDRVYNSPLHF.

The table lists this clonotype with a few counts. Here the CDR3 DNA reads TGTGCCAGCAGCCGAGGCGGGGGGGTTTCGGATTCACCCCTCCACTTT. Protein sequence: CASSRGGGVSDSPLHF. V is TRBV27 and J is TRBJ1-6; D perhaps matches TRBD1 (5 bases). CDR3 size: 16 residues. Trimming left V 6 bases short and J 8 bases short, with 20 bases between. In germline, CDR1 is MNHEY, CDR2 SMNVEV (reference sequence).

This clonotype occurred a few times. The chain is built from TRBV5-1 and TRBJ1-5; unclear D gene. V shed 4 bases and J shed 2 bases, with 10 bases lying between them. Germline V gene lookup returns CDR1 SGHRS and CDR2 YFSETQ. The CDR3 is 14 residues long. CDR3 amino acids: CASSPGEGNQPQHF. The CDR3 DNA is TGCGCCAGCAGCCCGGGTGAAGGCAATCAGCCCCAGCATTTT.

The gene calls are TRBV5-6 and TRBJ1-2, with D hard to call. With 7 bases removed from V and 1 base from J, the gap between germline ends came to 14 bases. The CDR3 sequence is 14 residues long. CDR1 and CDR2 (germline): SGHDT, YYEEEE. CDR3 region: CASGNVAVNYGYTF. The DNA for the CDR3 is TGTGCCAGCGGCAACGTGGCAGTTAACTATGGCTACACCTTC. Drawing the rest from reference TRBV5-6 and TRBJ1-2, the complete variable domain is DAGVTQSPTHLIKTRGQQVTLRCSPKSGHDTVSWYQQALGQGPQFIFQYYEEEERQRGNFPDRFSGHQFPNYSSELNVNALLLGDSALYLCASGNVAVNYGYTFGSGTRLTVV.

There are a few counts of this clonotype. This chain joins TRBV2 and TRBJ2-5; D is unclear. Germline V gene sequence: CDR1 SNHLY, CDR2 FYNNEI. The length of the CDR3 is 14 residues. The germline V and J ends were trimmed by 7 bases and 5 bases, with 17 bases remaining between them. CDR3: CASTLTISRETQYF. The DNA of the CDR3 is TGTGCCAGCACCCTCACAATAAGCCGGGAGACCCAGTACTTC. Using reference TRBV2 and TRBJ2-5 for the parts outside the CDR3, the full variable domain is EPEVTQTPSHQVTQMGQEVILRCVPISNHLYFYWYRQILGQKVEFLVSFYNNEISEKSEIFDDQFSVERPDGSNFTLKIRSTKLEDSAMYFCASTLTISRETQYFGPGTRLLVL.

The rearrangement links TRBV5-1 to TRBJ1-4; TRBD1 matches 9 bases. Germline assignment: CDR1 SGHRS and CDR2 YFSETQ. This CDR3 has 13 amino acids. The V segment lost 2 bases and the J segment 7 bases; nucleotides outside the gene matches: 0. CDR3 protein: CASSLQGAEKLFF. CDR3 nucleotide sequence: TGCGCCAGCAGCTTACAGGGGGCTGAAAAACTGTTTTTT.

The chain is built from TRBV11-1 and TRBJ1-1; D remains ambiguous. The CDR3 has 13 residues. Trimming took off 2 bases at V and 5 bases at J, with 9 bases between the two ends. Germline lookup yields CDR1 SGHAT and CDR2 FQDESV (reference sequence). CDR3 residues: CASSLNLWTEAFF. CDR3 in DNA: TGTGCCAGCAGCTTAAATTTATGGACTGAAGCTTTCTTT.

This clonotype has a handful of counts. The V and J genes are TRBV18 and TRBJ2-7, with D unclear. Germline lookup yields CDR1 KGHSH and CDR2 LQKENI. The CDR3 is 13 residues long. Deletions cut 0 bases from V and 4 bases from J, with 7 bases between. For the CDR3, the DNA is TGTGCCAGCTCACCACCGTCCCTATACGAGCAGTACTTC. Translation gives CASSPPSLYEQYF.

V and J are TRBV29-1 and TRBJ1-1, with 8 bases fitting TRBD1. V trimming: 4 bases; J trimming: 3 bases; junction bases outside the gene matches: 7. The CDR3 is made up of 14 amino acids. The germline CDR1 and CDR2 sequences are SQVTM and ANQGSEA. CDR3 nucleotide sequence: TGCAGCGTTGCTACAGGGGGAGGGCACACTGAAGCTTTCTTT. Translated: CSVATGGGHTEAFF.

This clonotype was counted at least ten times. The chain uses TRBV3-1 and TRBJ2-3, with D uncertain. Germline assignment: CDR1 LGHDT and CDR2 YNNKEL (reference sequence). This CDR3 has 12 amino acids. The ends were cut back, 3 bases at V and 6 bases at J, with 7 bases in the middle. The CDR3 spells CASSHTEDTQYF. The CDR3 nucleotides are TGTGCCAGCAGCCACACAGAGGATACGCAGTATTTT.

This clonotype was seen many times. V usage is TRBV12-3 or TRBV12-4 and J usage is TRBJ2-7; D is possibly TRBD2 (6 bases). Trimming removed 0 bases at V and 3 bases at J, with 6 bases between. The CDR3 is 13 amino acids. The CDR3 coding sequence is TGTGCCAGCAGTTTAGCGGGAGGCTACGAGCAGTACTTC. Residues: CASSLAGGYEQYF.

This clonotype was seen a few times. V gene TRBV5-6 combines with J gene TRBJ2-1, with 8 bases identical to TRBD2. Per the germline V gene, CDR1 is SGHDT and CDR2 is YYEEEE. This CDR3 spans 17 amino acids. J was trimmed by 6 bases and V by 3 bases; bases with no gene match: 14. The CDR3 is CASSSAGYGRAGNEQFF. The CDR3 nucleotides are TGTGCCAGCAGCTCGGCGGGCTACGGGAGGGCTGGCAATGAGCAGTTCTTC.

The chain joins TRBV20-1 to TRBJ1-2; 7 nucleotides agree with TRBD1. Germline CDR1 reads DFQATT; CDR2 reads SNEGSKA (reference sequence). The V and J ends lost 5 bases and 4 bases, in that order; junction bases with no gene match: 10. The length of the CDR3 is 14 residues. The CDR3 DNA reads TGCAGTGCTCGACAGGGATTTAGGAGCTATGGCTACACCTTC. This translates into CSARQGFRSYGYTF.

The chain recombines TRBV2 with TRBJ2-1; 15 bases are shared with TRBD2. The CDR3 is 17 amino acids. V shed 7 bases and J 0 bases; nucleotides not matched to a gene: 4. CDR1 SNHLY and CDR2 FYNNEI come from the germline V gene. For the CDR3, the DNA is TGTGCCAGCAAAGGGACTAGCGGGAGGTACTCCTACAATGAGCAGTTCTTC. It translates to CASKGTSGRYSYNEQFF.

This chain joins TRBV11-3 and TRBJ2-1; D is unresolved. V shed 1 base and J shed 0 bases, with 7 bases lying between them. The germline V gene encodes CDR1 SGHNT and CDR2 YENEEA. The CDR3 is 15 residues long. The CDR3 nucleotides read TGTGCCAGCAGCTTAGGACACCGCTCCTACAATGAGCAGTTCTTC. The encoded protein is CASSLGHRSYNEQFF.

The chain carries TRBV6-1 and TRBJ1-5; D remains ambiguous. Per the germline V gene, CDR1 is MNHNS and CDR2 is SASEGT. This CDR3 comprises 12 residues. V lost 2 bases, J lost 5 bases, and 4 bases lay in between. Here the CDR3 reads CASSENHQPQHF. CDR3 in DNA: TGTGCCAGCAGTGAAAATCATCAGCCCCAGCATTTT.

V is TRBV7-2 and J is TRBJ2-5, with D perhaps being TRBD1 or TRBD2 (6 bases each). This CDR3 has 14 residues. The V end lost 3 bases, the J end lost 0 bases, and 8 bases lay between the germline ends. Per the germline V gene, CDR1 is SGHTA and CDR2 is FQGNSA. Written as DNA, the CDR3 is TGTGCCAGCAGCTTGGGGGGCAACCAAGAGACCCAGTACTTC. This gives the protein CASSLGGNQETQYF.

This clonotype has more than one count but fewer than ten. The chain combines TRBV24-1 with TRBJ2-6; unclear D gene. Germline V gene data show CDR1 as KGHDR and CDR2 as SFDVKD. CDR3 length: 13 amino acids. V was trimmed by 11 bases and J by 0 bases, leaving 7 bases between them. CDR3 region: CAIRPSGANVLTF. For the CDR3, the DNA is TGTGCCATCAGGCCCTCTGGGGCCAACGTCCTGACTTTC.

This clonotype came up a few times. The chain carries TRBV7-2 and TRBJ2-7, with D unresolved. Germline V lookup: CDR1 SGHTA, CDR2 FQGNSA. V shed 5 bases and J shed 6 bases, with 17 bases lying between them. This CDR3 contains 14 residues. In DNA form, the CDR3 reads TGTGCCAGCAGCCCCAACGGGTCTCCCGCCGAGCAGTACTTC. Residues: CASSPNGSPAEQYF.

The CDR3 is CAVQGAISSSEQYF. The CDR3, as DNA: TGTGCCGTACAGGGGGCGATAAGCTCAAGCGAGCAGTACTTC. This rearrangement joins TRBV24-1 to TRBJ2-7, with TRBD1 matching 9 bases. This CDR3 spans 14 amino acids. Germline loops: CDR1 KGHDR, CDR2 SFDVKD. Losses at the gene ends were 12 bases for V and 6 bases for J; bases not matched to a gene: 14.

This clonotype was recorded a few times. The V gene is TRBV2, the J gene TRBJ2-7; the match to TRBD1 covers 7 bases. The CDR3 runs to 15 residues. The V gene end was trimmed by 1 base and the J gene end by 5 bases; junction bases not matched to a gene: 8. Germline lookup yields CDR1 SNHLY and CDR2 FYNNEI. In DNA form, the CDR3 reads TGTGCCAGCAGTGAAGGGGCGCAGGGGGTCCACGAGCAGTACTTC. This codes for CASSEGAQGVHEQYF.

This sequence joins TRBV13 and TRBJ2-3; 9 bases match TRBD2. V lost 5 bases to trimming and J lost 6 bases; unmatched junction nucleotides: 9. Germline V lookup: CDR1 PRHDT, CDR2 FYEKMQ (reference sequence). The CDR3 consists of 15 residues. CDR3: CASSTLAGVWDTQYF. In nucleotides, the CDR3 is TGTGCCAGCAGCACTTTAGCGGGAGTGTGGGATACGCAGTATTTT.

The rearrangement joins TRBV5-6 to TRBJ2-1; maybe TRBD1 (6 bases). Germline CDR1 reads SGHDT; CDR2 reads YYEEEE. The CDR3 has 14 amino acids. Trimming shortened V by 2 bases and J by 9 bases, and 15 bases separated the two germline ends. The CDR3 spells CASSFRDIYGEQFF. CDR3 DNA sequence: TGTGCCAGCAGCTTTCGGGACATATACGGTGAGCAGTTCTTC.

This clonotype has a handful of counts. This chain joins TRBV20-1 and TRBJ1-1; 7 bases map to TRBD1. This CDR3 spans 13 amino acids. V lost 6 bases to trimming and J lost 8 bases; unmatched junction nucleotides: 12. Germline V gene lookup returns CDR1 DFQATT and CDR2 SNEGSKA (reference sequence). The CDR3 loop reads CSALDGQEPEAFF. The CDR3 nucleotides read TGCAGTGCCCTCGACGGACAGGAACCAGAAGCTTTCTTT.